Reported below is one T cell receptor (beta chain). Antigen: not known. Profiling relied on immunoSEQ multiplex PCR, and the TCRdb table lists in-frame clones only, not all of them. The profile shows over 110,000 clones, roughly 90% of them singletons. This entry comes from a study of T cell responses to AZD1222 COVID-19 vaccine. The study's findings and limits: Only 5 or 6 people who got AZD1222 tested seropositive at baseline.

The CDR3 sequence is 16 residues long. V gave up 5 bases and J gave up 7 bases, with 21 bases separating them. Germline V gene lookup returns CDR1 SGHVS and CDR2 FNYEAQ. This sequence joins TRBV7-6 and TRBJ2-1; D perhaps matches TRBD1 (5 bases). The sample here was peripheral blood, taken on day 0 of AZD1222 vaccination. This sequence originates from an adult in good health. This chain's CDR3 is CASSGRSDSFGNEQFF. For the CDR3, the DNA is TGTGCCAGCAGCGGTCGCTCCGACAGTTTTGGGAATGAGCAGTTCTTC.